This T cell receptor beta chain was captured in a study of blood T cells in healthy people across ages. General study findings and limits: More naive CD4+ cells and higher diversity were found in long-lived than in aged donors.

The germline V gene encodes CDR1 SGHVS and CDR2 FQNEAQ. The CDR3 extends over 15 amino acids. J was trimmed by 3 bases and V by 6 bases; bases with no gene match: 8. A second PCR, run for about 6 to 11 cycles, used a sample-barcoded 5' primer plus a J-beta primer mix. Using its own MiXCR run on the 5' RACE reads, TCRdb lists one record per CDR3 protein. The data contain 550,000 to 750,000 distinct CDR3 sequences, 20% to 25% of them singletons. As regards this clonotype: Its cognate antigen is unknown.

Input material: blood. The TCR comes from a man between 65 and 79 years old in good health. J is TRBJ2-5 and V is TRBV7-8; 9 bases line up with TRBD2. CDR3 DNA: TGTGCCAGCAGGGGGGGACTAGCTCCTGAAGAGACCCAGTACTTC. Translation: CASRGGLAPEETQYF.